The count of the clone carrying this T cell receptor beta chain is one. Its antigen is still unknown. Profiled with immunoSEQ multiplex PCR; TCRdb holds only in-frame clones, not every one. Seen here are 60,000 to 85,000 clones, 90% observed once, and the top ten hold around 0.35%. These data originate in a study of OX40 agonist ivuxolimab in advanced cancers. Whole-study context: People in dose escalation had one of these cancers: hepatocellular carcinoma, melanoma, renal cell or head and neck cancer.

Findings and caveats of the study: The work left the antigen specificity of expanded peripheral T cells undetermined.

The receptor was derived from an adult with an advanced solid tumor such as melanoma, head and neck, liver or kidney cancer. This sample comprised CD4+ or CD8+ T cells sorted from blood, obtained in a trial of the OX40 agonist ivuxolimab.

The DNA for the CDR3 is TGTGCCAGCAGCATGCTAGCGGAACCTTACAATGAGCAGTTCTTC. Translated, it gives CASSMLAEPYNEQFF. The chain recombines TRBV7-9 with TRBJ2-1; 7 nucleotides match TRBD2. The CDR3 is made up of 15 amino acids. V lost 5 bases, J lost 4 bases, and 8 bases stayed unmatched. Germline values: CDR1 SEHNR, CDR2 FQNEAQ (reference sequence).